The table lists the clone carrying this TCR beta chain with a few counts. Antigen unknown. These data originate in a study of blood T cells in healthy people across ages. Study-level results: Naive T cell percentage showed a strong correlation with TCR beta diversity. Aged donors had fewer naive CD4+ cells and lower diversity than long-lived donors.

It was with a sample-barcoded 5' primer and a J-beta primer mix that a second PCR of roughly 7 to 12 cycles was run. TCRdb re-derived calls from the 5' RACE reads in MiXCR, one entry per CDR3 protein. Of 700,000 to 850,000 distinct CDR3 sequences in the sample, approximately 55% were seen once. CDR3 length: 14 residues. The germline V gene has CDR1 LGHDT and CDR2 YNNKEL (reference sequence). V gave up 4 bases and J gave up 5 bases, with 15 bases separating them. The sequenced material came from blood. The rearrangement uses TRBV3-1 and TRBJ2-7, with D perhaps TRBD1 (5 bases). The TCR was taken from a man older than 75 in good health. This chain's CDR3 is CASSRLVGAHEQYF. The DNA of the CDR3 is TGTGCCAGCAGCCGCCTTGTAGGGGCCCACGAGCAGTACTTC.